This T cell receptor (beta chain) was sequenced for a study of cytomegalovirus exposure and HLA in healthy donors. The CDR3 extends over 16 amino acids. The V gene's germline CDR1 is SGHRS and CDR2 YFSETQ. 60 Vbeta and 13 Jbeta primers were used in PCR. TCRdb keeps only in-frame clones here, not all; method: immunoSEQ multiplex PCR. The sample yields roughly 150,000 clones, more than 70% seen once. Study-wide points: Presence/absence analysis assumed near-uniform sequencing depth across donors.

To note about this clone: Its antigen is unidentified. The junction departs from the called germline gene at one end, perhaps through a read error.

The material sequenced was PBMCs. The chain combines TRBV5-1 with TRBJ1-4; 9 bases align to TRBD1. The receptor's source is a man younger than 35 in good health and CMV-seropositive. The CDR3 protein is CASSRGPGQGEEKLLF. The DNA for the CDR3 is TGCGCCAGCAGCCGAGGTCCGGGACAGGGAGAGGAAAAACTGCTTTTT.